This T cell receptor beta chain was obtained from a study of technical replicates of blood from a few donors (dated by TCRdb to 2016 to 2017). The library was obtained by the immunoSEQ multiplex PCR assay. This immuneACCESS table, as held by TCRdb, lists in-frame sequences with V and J called but not all clones. Of the missing ones, under half trace to an unresolved V gene in checked studies; the others have no known cause. The sample yields tens of thousands of clones; 90% to 96% were counted once. The ten largest account for around 0.37% of the sample. Points on this clone: It has no known antigen specificity. No clone much larger than this one lies a single base away; base qualities are absent.

For this chain, trimming is 7 bases at the V end and 8 bases at the J end, and the number of junction bases without a gene match is 16. The CDR3 measures 16 amino acids from cysteine to phenylalanine. Left in the record is the CDR3 DNA by itself, 48 bases read in frame from the first base. The CDR1 and CDR2 encoded by the germline V gene are SGHVS and FQNEAQ. The receptor chain draws on TRBV7-8 and TRBJ2-1; TRBD2 agrees with 8 junctional bases. Sequencing input: T cells isolated from PBMCs. The TCR was taken from a human donor in good health. The CDR3 sequence is CASTAAGVRLADEQFF. The base sequence is TGTGCCAGCACAGCAGCGGGAGTTCGATTGGCCGATGAGCAGTTCTTC.